The 25 T cell receptor beta chains reported below all come from one sample, sequenced in a study of Ad26.COV2.S vaccination and SARS-CoV-2 variants. Assay used: immunoSEQ multiplex PCR; TCRdb lists only in-frame clones, some missing. Among 350,000 to 500,000 clones listed, roughly 90% were seen once. Stated treatment: 19 received Ad26.COV2.S at low or high dose, single or two shots; roughly five received placebo; per-sample allocation not given. All samples were drawn on day 63, counting from the first vaccine or placebo injection. The sample in question was peripheral blood, obtained in a trial of Ad26.COV2.S vaccine versus placebo. These receptors all come from a person between 18 and 65 years old who received the Ad26.COV2.S COVID-19 vaccine or a placebo.

The chain joins TRBV6-6 to TRBJ1-1, with D unclear. V gave up 7 bases and J gave up 1 base, with 7 bases separating them. This CDR3 has 12 residues. Germline CDR1 reads MNHNY; CDR2 reads SVGAGI (reference sequence). CDR3 loop: CASNNRNTEAFF. CDR3 nucleotides: TGTGCCAGCAACAACAGGAACACTGAAGCTTTCTTT.

This clone has a handful of counts. V usage is TRBV7-2 and J usage is TRBJ1-5, with a possible D match to TRBD1 (5 bases). The V end was cut by 4 bases, the J end by 8 bases, with 15 bases between. CDR1 is SGHTA and CDR2 is FQGNSA in the germline V gene. This CDR3 is 14 amino acids long. The DNA of the CDR3 is TGTGCCAGCAGCTGGCGGGGACCCCGAGAGCCCCAGCATTTT. It encodes CASSWRGPREPQHF.

The chain uses TRBV30 and TRBJ1-6; D might be TRBD1 (6 bases). This CDR3 contains 16 residues. Looked up from germline, CDR1 is GTSNPN and CDR2 is SVGIG (reference sequence). V dropped 4 bases and J dropped 4 bases, with 17 bases sitting between them. CDR3 DNA: TGTGCCTGGACGGGGGATCGGGACACTTATAATTCACCCCTCCACTTT. Translation gives CAWTGDRDTYNSPLHF.

The chain recombines TRBV11-2 with TRBJ2-4, with D tentatively TRBD1 (5 bases). Trimming shortened V by 5 bases and J by 8 bases, and 19 bases separated the two germline ends. Germline V gene lookup returns CDR1 SGHAT and CDR2 FQNNGV. CDR3 length: 15 residues. The CDR3 protein is CASSGYDSEGDIQYF. The CDR3 nucleotides are TGTGCCAGCAGCGGCTACGACAGTGAAGGGGACATTCAGTACTTC.

The genes are TRBV29-1 and TRBJ2-1, with 9 bases matching TRBD2. Germline V gene sequence: CDR1 SQVTM, CDR2 ANQGSEA. The CDR3 consists of 14 residues. The V segment lost 7 bases and the J segment 1 base; nucleotides outside the gene matches: 5. The CDR3 loop is CSAWTSVSYNEQFF. The CDR3 coding sequence is TGCAGCGCCTGGACTAGCGTGTCCTACAATGAGCAGTTCTTC.

This clone showed up just a few times. V and J are TRBV6-4 and TRBJ2-3, with 8 bases lining up with TRBD2. This CDR3 has 15 residues. The ends lost 3 bases at V and 4 bases at J; junction bases unmatched: 6. Germline assignment: CDR1 MRHNA and CDR2 SNTAGT. CDR3 nucleotide sequence: TGTGCCAGCAGTGAGGGTAGCGGGAACGCAGATACGCAGTATTTT. It specifies CASSEGSGNADTQYF.

This chain joins TRBV28 and TRBJ1-2, with D possibly TRBD1 on 6 matching bases. With 6 bases removed from V and 4 bases from J, the gap between germline ends came to 9 bases. The germline CDR1 and CDR2 sequences are MDHEN and SYDVKM. The length of the CDR3 is 12 residues. The CDR3 DNA reads as TGTGCCAGCAGACACAGGGCCTATGGCTACACCTTC. Translation: CASRHRAYGYTF.

The V and J genes are TRBV19 and TRBJ1-1, with D maybe TRBD1 (5 bases). Germline values: CDR1 LNHDA, CDR2 SQIVND (reference sequence). V gave up 3 bases and J gave up 1 base, with 15 bases separating them. The CDR3 sequence is 16 residues long. In nucleotides, the CDR3 is TGTGCCAGTAGTATGTTTTCGTGGGGACCGAACACTGAAGCTTTCTTT. Amino acids: CASSMFSWGPNTEAFF.

The gene calls are TRBV10-3 and TRBJ2-2; 8 nucleotides line up with TRBD2. CDR1 ENHRY and CDR2 SYGVKD come from the germline V gene. Trimming at V came to 10 bases and at J to 7 bases, leaving 14 bases not matched to a gene. The CDR3 consists of 15 residues. CDR3 nucleotide sequence: TGTGCCACGTCCTGGGAGCGGGAGCTGGGCGGGGAGCTGTTTTTT. Its protein product is CATSWERELGGELFF.

The chain links TRBV6-4 to TRBJ1-5, with 12 bases fitting TRBD1. There are 17 residues in the CDR3. Trimming took 4 bases from V and 7 from J; bases not matched to a gene: 11. CDR1 and CDR2 from the germline V gene are MRHNA and SNTAGT. The CDR3 sequence is CASSVPPGQGAEQPQHF. The CDR3 nucleotides are TGTGCCAGCAGTGTTCCCCCGGGACAGGGGGCGGAACAGCCCCAGCATTTT.

The genes are TRBV20-1 and TRBJ2-7; 8 bases are a match to TRBD2. The V gene end was trimmed by 3 bases and the J gene end by 5 bases; junction bases not matched to a gene: 9. CDR1 and CDR2 from the germline V gene are DFQATT and SNEGSKA (reference sequence). The CDR3 loop spans 14 amino acids. The CDR3 loop reads CSASLSGGPDEQYF. The CDR3 DNA reads TGCAGTGCTAGTCTCTCGGGAGGGCCTGACGAGCAGTACTTC.

This chain joins TRBV7-6 and TRBJ2-3; 8 nucleotides agree with TRBD1. V lost 3 bases and J lost 1; bases outside the gene matches: 3. The CDR3 has 15 residues. Germline CDR1 reads SGHVS; CDR2 reads FNYEAQ. CDR3 nucleotides: TGTGCCAGCAGCTTCGGACAGGGAGGCACAGATACGCAGTATTTT. This gives the protein CASSFGQGGTDTQYF.

V gene TRBV6-2 or TRBV6-3 combines with J gene TRBJ2-2; 12 bases line up with TRBD2. This CDR3 contains 17 residues. Germline V gives CDR1 MNHEY, CDR2 SVGEGT. Germline trimming cut 3 bases from V and 5 bases from J; bases unmatched to any gene: 7. The chain's CDR3 is CASSYSLAGGRTGELFF. The CDR3 DNA follows: TGTGCCAGCAGTTATAGTCTAGCGGGAGGGCGGACCGGGGAGCTGTTTTTT.

Comments on this clone: One junction end does not reproduce the germline sequence, and a read error may be involved. The chain couples TRBV7-7 to TRBJ2-2, with D maybe TRBD2 (6 bases). Germline CDR1 is SSHAT and CDR2 is FNYEAQ (reference sequence). The CDR3 length is 16 residues. This CDR3 reads CASSLVPAGNTGELFF. The CDR3 coding sequence is TGTGCTAGCAGCTTAGTTCCAGCGGGCAACACCGGGGAGCTGTTTTTT.

The chain has TRBV5-4 and TRBJ2-7, with unresolved D. Trimming stripped 2 bases from V and 0 bases from J, with 9 bases between. Per germline, CDR1 SGHNT and CDR2 YYREEE (reference sequence). The CDR3 covers 14 residues. The DNA of the CDR3 is TGTGCCAGCAGCTTTGACCCTGCCTCCTACGAGCAGTACTTC. Encoded protein: CASSFDPASYEQYF.

This clone was seen once. The genes are TRBV2 and TRBJ1-2; no clear D. The CDR3 length is 13 residues. The germline V gene encodes CDR1 SNHLY and CDR2 FYNNEI. Trimming cost V 4 bases and J 8 bases, with 14 bases left between them. The CDR3 loop is CASSVRGLRGYTF. CDR3 nucleotides: TGTGCCAGCAGTGTTCGGGGTCTACGGGGCTACACCTTC.

The gene calls are TRBV7-9 and TRBJ1-1; D not certain. The CDR3 is 13 amino acids. Germline CDR1 reads SEHNR; CDR2 reads FQNEAQ (reference sequence). V lost 5 bases and J lost 5, with 12 bases in between. Here the CDR3 reads CASSSGSGTEAFF. DNA of the CDR3: TGTGCCAGCAGCAGTGGGAGCGGGACTGAAGCTTTCTTT.

The rearrangement uses TRBV18 and TRBJ1-1; D is undetermined. Deletions cut 3 bases from V and 0 bases from J, with 17 bases between. The germline gives CDR1 KGHSH, CDR2 LQKENI. The CDR3 extends over 17 amino acids. DNA of the CDR3: TGTGCCAGCTCACCCCTACTGACGATTTCCATGAACACTGAAGCTTTCTTT. It yields the protein CASSPLLTISMNTEAFF. Full variable domain (remainder filled in from reference TRBV18 and TRBJ1-1): NAGVMQNPRHLVRRRGQEARLRCSPMKGHSHVYWYRQLPEEGLKFMVYLQKENIIDESGMPKERFSAEFPKEGPSILRIQQVVRGDSAAYFCASSPLLTISMNTEAFFGQGTRLTVV.

The V and J genes are TRBV7-8 and TRBJ2-7; TRBD2 agrees at 14 bases. The trim removed 0 bases at V and 9 bases at J, leaving 7 bases unmatched. In germline, CDR1 is SGHVS, CDR2 FQNEAQ. There are 16 residues in the CDR3. The CDR3 reads CASSLAGLAGVLRQYF. The CDR3 region has the DNA TGTGCCAGCAGCTTAGCGGGACTAGCGGGAGTTCTAAGGCAGTACTTC.

CDR3 DNA sequence: TGTGCCACCAGTCAGGGAAGGGTATACGAGCAGTTCTTC. Translating it yields CATSQGRVYEQFF. The chain uses TRBV24-1 and TRBJ2-1; D is possibly TRBD1 (5 bases). The CDR3 spans 13 residues. V was clipped by 6 bases and J by 10 bases, with 15 bases between them. Germline assignment: CDR1 KGHDR and CDR2 SFDVKD.

V is TRBV6-5 and J is TRBJ2-7; a possible D gene is TRBD1 (6 bases). CDR1 and CDR2 (germline): MNHEY, SVGAGI. V lost 0 bases and J 5 bases, leaving 8 bases between the germline ends. The CDR3 has 13 amino acids. Here the CDR3 DNA reads TGTGCCAGCAGTTACTCCAGGGGCAACGAGCAGTACTTC. Encoded protein: CASSYSRGNEQYF.

J is TRBJ2-3 and V is TRBV30; 10 nucleotides match TRBD2. Trimming took 3 bases from V and 13 from J; bases not matched to a gene: 4. CDR3 size: 11 residues. Germline V lookup: CDR1 GTSNPN, CDR2 SVGIG (reference sequence). Written as DNA, the CDR3 is TGTGCCTGGAGCACTAGCGGGAACGAGTATTTT. It is translated as CAWSTSGNEYF.

The gene calls are TRBV28 and TRBJ2-3; D unclear. The V gene's germline CDR1 is MDHEN and CDR2 SYDVKM. CDR3 size: 17 residues. The V end lost 6 bases, the J end lost 2 bases, and 21 bases lay between the germline ends. The CDR3 loop reads CASRGPLGGKITDTQYF. The CDR3 DNA reads as TGTGCCAGCAGAGGGCCCCTGGGTGGAAAAATCACAGATACGCAGTATTTT.

The chain links TRBV6-6 to TRBJ1-5; 8 bases agree with TRBD1. The junction had 3 bases not matched to a gene; V was cut back by 10 bases and J by 1 base. This CDR3 has 13 residues. CDR1 MNHNY and CDR2 SVGAGI come from the germline V gene (reference sequence). The CDR3 DNA follows: TGTGCCATCCGGGACAGGAGCAATCAGCCCCAGCATTTT. It specifies CAIRDRSNQPQHF.

The chain uses TRBV14 and TRBJ2-2; 8 bases map to TRBD2. Looked up from germline, CDR1 is SGHDN and CDR2 is FVKESK. The CDR3 contains 16 residues. After removal of 1 base from V and 4 bases from J, the junction contained 5 bases not matched to a gene. The CDR3 loop reads CASSQVASGRTGELFF. CDR3 DNA sequence: TGTGCCAGCAGCCAAGTTGCTAGCGGGCGCACCGGGGAGCTGTTTTTT.